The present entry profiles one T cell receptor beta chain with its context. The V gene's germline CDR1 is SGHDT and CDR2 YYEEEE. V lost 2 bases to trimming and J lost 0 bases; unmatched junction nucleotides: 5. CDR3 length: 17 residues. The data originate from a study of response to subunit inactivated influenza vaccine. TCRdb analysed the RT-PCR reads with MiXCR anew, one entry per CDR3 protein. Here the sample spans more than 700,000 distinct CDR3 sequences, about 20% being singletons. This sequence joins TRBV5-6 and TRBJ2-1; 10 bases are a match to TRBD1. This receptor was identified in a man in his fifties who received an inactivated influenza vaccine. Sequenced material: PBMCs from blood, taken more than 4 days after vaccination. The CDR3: CASSLGTGVISYNEQFF. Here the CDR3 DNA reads TGTGCCAGCAGCTTAGGGACAGGGGTTATCTCCTACAATGAGCAGTTCTTC.